The 27 T cell receptor beta chains given below trace back to one sample, sequenced in a study of response to subunit inactivated influenza vaccine. In TCRdb, the RT-PCR reads were re-called with MiXCR into one record per CDR3 protein. Here the sample spans under 200,000 distinct CDR3 sequences, around 11% being singletons. This sample comprised CD8+ T cells sorted from PBMCs, obtained approximately 25 months after vaccination. These receptors all come from a man aged 45-69 years who received an inactivated influenza vaccine.

This clonotype has a handful of counts. The rearrangement uses TRBV7-8 and TRBJ2-1; 8 bases agree with TRBD2. Per germline, CDR1 SGHVS and CDR2 FQNEAQ. After removal of 5 bases from V and 2 bases from J, the junction contained 8 bases not matched to a gene. The CDR3 has 16 residues. The CDR3 nucleotides are TGTGCCAGCAGCCGACCGGGGGGGACTACCTACAATGAGCAGTTCTTC. As protein: CASSRPGGTTYNEQFF.

In this sample, this clonotype turned up a few times. The chain employs TRBV24-1 and TRBJ2-1; 10 positions agree with TRBD1. Per the germline V gene, CDR1 is KGHDR and CDR2 is SFDVKD. The V segment lost 4 bases and the J segment 6 bases; nucleotides outside the gene matches: 5. CDR3 length equals 15 residues. CDR3 bases: TGTGCCACCAGTGACCCGAGGACAGGGGGCAATGAGCAGTTCTTC. Its translation is CATSDPRTGGNEQFF.

This clonotype has more than one count but fewer than ten. The chain recombines TRBV11-2 with TRBJ1-4; the D is unclear. The CDR3 has 14 amino acids. V shed 7 bases and J shed 0 bases, with 9 bases lying between them. Germline V gene sequence: CDR1 SGHAT, CDR2 FQNNGV. CDR3 residues: CASTVGATNEKLFF. The CDR3 DNA is TGTGCCAGCACGGTTGGGGCAACTAATGAAAAACTGTTTTTT.

This clonotype was seen many times. The CDR3 DNA follows: TGTGCCAGCAGCCTATCTTTAAACAATGAGCAGTTCTTC. The encoded protein is CASSLSLNNEQFF. The chain is built from TRBV7-6 and TRBJ2-1; D gene ambiguous. From germline, CDR1 is SGHVS and CDR2 FNYEAQ. Trimming cost V 5 bases and J 5 bases, with 10 bases left between them. This CDR3 has 13 amino acids.

Only a few counts were recorded for this clonotype. The gene calls are TRBV4-1 and TRBJ2-2; 7 nucleotides match TRBD1. The CDR3 sequence is 15 residues long. Germline V lookup: CDR1 MGHRA, CDR2 YSYEKL. V was pared by 0 bases and J by 6 bases, with 4 bases of the junction left unmatched. The CDR3 nucleotides read TGCGCCAGCAGCCAAGATACCCAGGGGGCCGGGGAGCTGTTTTTT. Amino acid sequence: CASSQDTQGAGELFF.

This rearrangement joins TRBV20-1 to TRBJ2-3; the D call may be TRBD1 or TRBD2 (5 bases each). The CDR3 runs 14 residues. Germline-derived CDR1 and CDR2 are DFQATT and SNEGSKA (reference sequence). V was clipped by 3 bases and J by 2 bases, with 12 bases between them. The CDR3 DNA reads TGCAGTGCTAGGGGACCCCGGGCCACAGATACGCAGTATTTT. Amino acids: CSARGPRATDTQYF.

Ten or more counts support this clonotype. V gene TRBV19 combines with J gene TRBJ2-7; D remains unclear. Germline CDR1 reads LNHDA; CDR2 reads SQIVND (reference sequence). V lost 1 base and J 0 bases, leaving 7 bases between the germline ends. The length of the CDR3 is 14 residues. As DNA, the CDR3 is TGTGCCAGTAGTATAGCGGCTTCCTCCTACGAGCAGTACTTC. Translating gives CASSIAASSYEQYF. Variable domain in full (rest from reference TRBV19 and TRBJ2-7): DGGITQSPKYLFRKEGQNVTLSCEQNLNHDAMYWYRQDPGQGLRLIYYSQIVNDFQKGDIAEGYSVSREKKESFPLTVTSAQKNPTAFYLCASSIAASSYEQYFGPGTRLTVT.

The chain has TRBV3-1 and TRBJ2-7; D unclear. Per germline, CDR1 LGHDT and CDR2 YNNKEL (reference sequence). The CDR3 spans 13 residues. With 1 base removed from V and 4 bases from J, the gap between germline ends came to 8 bases. CDR3 sequence: CASSQGVGYEQYF. The CDR3 DNA follows: TGTGCCAGCAGCCAAGGAGTGGGTTACGAGCAGTACTTC.

This clonotype was counted a few times. The V and J genes are TRBV5-6 and TRBJ2-7; 10 positions match TRBD2. CDR1 is SGHDT and CDR2 is YYEEEE in the germline V gene. Trimming at V came to 4 bases and at J to 3 bases, leaving 4 bases not matched to a gene. There are 14 residues in the CDR3. CDR3 DNA: TGTGCCAGCAGCCCCGGGACTAGCGACTACGAGCAGTACTTC. The encoded protein is CASSPGTSDYEQYF.

This clonotype was picked up a small number of times. V is TRBV15 and J is TRBJ2-2, with D possibly TRBD2 on 6 matching bases. There are 16 residues in the CDR3. V gave up 3 bases and J gave up 6 bases, with 17 bases separating them. CDR1 LNHNV and CDR2 YYDKDF come from the germline V gene (reference sequence). CDR3 residues: CATSRLLASTAGELFF. The CDR3, as DNA: TGTGCCACCAGCAGGTTACTAGCTTCCACCGCCGGGGAGCTGTTTTTT.

This clonotype was seen many times. V usage is TRBV20-1 and J usage is TRBJ2-7, with a tentative D call TRBD2 (5 bases). This CDR3 contains 15 residues. V lost 0 bases, J lost 0 bases, and 12 bases lay in between. Germline loops: CDR1 DFQATT, CDR2 SNEGSKA (reference sequence). Here the CDR3 reads CSARDHGESSYEQYF. DNA of the CDR3: TGCAGTGCTAGAGATCACGGGGAAAGCTCCTACGAGCAGTACTTC.

The genes are TRBV7-9 and TRBJ2-1; D may be TRBD2 (6 bases). The V end was cut by 3 bases, the J end by 0 bases, with 12 bases between. The CDR3 runs to 16 residues. Germline CDR1 SEHNR, CDR2 FQNEAQ (reference sequence). In DNA, the CDR3 is TGTGCCAGCAGCTTTACGGGGAGGAGCTCCTACAATGAGCAGTTCTTC. Translated: CASSFTGRSSYNEQFF. The whole variable domain, filled in from reference TRBV7-9 and TRBJ2-1, reads DTGVSQNPRHKITKRGQNVTFRCDPISEHNRLYWYRQTLGQGPEFLTYFQNEAQLEKSRLLSDRFSAERPKGSFSTLEIQRTEQGDSAMYLCASSFTGRSSYNEQFFGPGTRLTVL.

In nucleotides, the CDR3 is TGCGCCAGCAGCCAAGTCGGGATTGGGCGGGGGCCTCAAGAGACCCAGTACTTC. Protein product: CASSQVGIGRGPQETQYF. This sequence joins TRBV4-1 and TRBJ2-5, with a tentative D call TRBD2 (7 bases). CDR3 length: 18 amino acids. The germline V gene encodes CDR1 MGHRA and CDR2 YSYEKL. Trimming left V 1 base short and J 2 bases short, with 20 bases between.

This clonotype has just a few counts. The chain links TRBV15 to TRBJ2-7; TRBD2 might be the D (5 bases). Trimming left V 0 bases short and J 1 base short, with 10 bases between. CDR3 size: 15 residues. Per the germline V gene, CDR1 is LNHNV and CDR2 is YYDKDF (reference sequence). CDR3 sequence (DNA): TGTGCCACCAGCAGAGAGAGGGTGGGGTCCTACGAGCAGTACTTC. Translation gives CATSRERVGSYEQYF.

This clonotype was seen more than once but under ten times. The chain joins TRBV20-1 to TRBJ2-7; D may be TRBD1 or TRBD2 (5 bases each). CDR3 length: 15 amino acids. The ends were cut back, 0 bases at V and 5 bases at J, with 17 bases in the middle. The germline gives CDR1 DFQATT, CDR2 SNEGSKA (reference sequence). The CDR3 protein is CSARDVEGPPNEQYF. The CDR3 nucleotides read TGCAGTGCTAGAGATGTAGAGGGGCCCCCCAACGAGCAGTACTTC.

This clonotype came up a few times. The rearrangement uses TRBV29-1 and TRBJ1-1; tentatively, D is TRBD1 (5 bases). The germline V gene has CDR1 SQVTM and CDR2 ANQGSEA. Trimming left V 3 bases short and J 1 base short, with 9 bases between. The CDR3 has 13 residues. The CDR3: CSVDGQGNTEAFF. The CDR3 DNA reads as TGCAGCGTTGACGGTCAGGGGAACACTGAAGCTTTCTTT.

This clonotype has at least ten counts. J is TRBJ2-7 and V is TRBV4-3, with 7 bases fitting TRBD1. The V and J ends lost 1 base and 5 bases, in that order; junction bases with no gene match: 11. Germline V gives CDR1 LGHNA, CDR2 YSLEER. CDR3 length: 16 residues. CDR3 sequence: CASSQATGEAFDEQYF. The CDR3 bases are TGCGCCAGCAGCCAAGCAACAGGGGAAGCTTTCGACGAGCAGTACTTC.

This clonotype was recorded a few times. This chain uses TRBV27 with TRBJ2-7, with TRBD2 matching 8 bases. This CDR3 comprises 14 residues. CDR1 is MNHEY, CDR2 SMNVEV, per germline (reference sequence). V was pared by 3 bases and J by 3 bases, with 4 bases of the junction left unmatched. CDR3 loop: CASSFFSGSYEQYF. The CDR3, as DNA: TGTGCCAGCAGTTTTTTCAGCGGGAGCTACGAGCAGTACTTC.

This clonotype has just a few counts. Here the CDR3 reads CASSLYIKMRTQYF. DNA for the CDR3: TGTGCCAGCAGCTTGTATATCAAAATGCGGACCCAGTACTTC. The V call is TRBV5-8, the J call TRBJ2-5, with unresolved D. V was cut by 1 base and J by 7 bases, with 14 bases left in between. Germline assignment: CDR1 SGHTS and CDR2 YDEGEE. There are 14 residues in the CDR3.

In this sample, this clonotype turned up many times. The chain couples TRBV4-3 to TRBJ2-1; D might be TRBD1 (5 bases). Trimming cost V 2 bases and J 0 bases, with 8 bases left between them. This CDR3 is built from 15 residues. CDR1 and CDR2 (germline): LGHNA, YSLEER. The CDR3 DNA reads TGCGCCAGCAGCCAATTCACAGGCTCCTACAATGAGCAGTTCTTC. Translation gives CASSQFTGSYNEQFF.

J is TRBJ2-7 and V is TRBV13; D is undetermined. The germline V and J ends were trimmed by 2 bases and 0 bases, with 8 bases remaining between them. This CDR3 contains 14 residues. In germline, CDR1 is PRHDT, CDR2 FYEKMQ (reference sequence). CDR3: CASSLRISSYEQYF. In DNA, the CDR3 is TGTGCCAGCAGCTTACGGATATCCTCCTACGAGCAGTACTTC.

Only a few counts were recorded for this clonotype. V gene TRBV28 combines with J gene TRBJ1-2; 9 nucleotides line up with TRBD1. CDR1 is MDHEN, CDR2 SYDVKM, per germline. V was pared by 3 bases and J by 3 bases, with 5 bases of the junction left unmatched. The CDR3 is made up of 15 amino acids. The CDR3 DNA reads as TGTGCCAGCAGTTTGTGGGGACAGGGCTACTATGGCTACACCTTC. Residues: CASSLWGQGYYGYTF.

This clonotype has more than one count but fewer than ten. The J gene is TRBJ2-3, the V gene TRBV7-9; D uncertain. Germline values: CDR1 SEHNR, CDR2 FQNEAQ (reference sequence). Deletions cut 8 bases from V and 3 bases from J, with 9 bases between. The CDR3 sequence is 12 residues long. The CDR3 coding sequence is TGTGCCAGCGCGGTGGGAACAGATACGCAGTATTTT. It specifies CASAVGTDTQYF.

In its sample, this clonotype was seen a few times. The chain combines TRBV20-1 with TRBJ1-4; 7 bases fit TRBD1. The CDR3 extends over 16 amino acids. Germline V gives CDR1 DFQATT, CDR2 SNEGSKA (reference sequence). J was trimmed by 7 bases and V by 0 bases; bases with no gene match: 11. The CDR3 region is CSARDGIQGIGEKLFF. The CDR3 DNA follows: TGCAGTGCTAGAGATGGGATACAGGGGATCGGTGAAAAACTGTTTTTT.

This clonotype came up a few times. V and J are TRBV6-1 and TRBJ2-3; the match to TRBD1 covers 7 bases. The CDR3 is 16 amino acids. J was trimmed by 2 bases and V by 6 bases; bases with no gene match: 11. Germline assignment: CDR1 MNHNS and CDR2 SASEGT. CDR3 sequence: CASSSPGTAHTDTQYF. CDR3 nucleotide sequence: TGTGCCAGCAGCTCACCCGGGACAGCCCACACAGATACGCAGTATTTT.

This clonotype has more than one count but fewer than ten. This chain connects TRBV19 to TRBJ1-5; D is unclear. The CDR3 runs 13 residues. Trimming removed 4 bases at V and 0 bases at J, with 4 bases between. The germline V gene has CDR1 LNHDA and CDR2 SQIVND (reference sequence). The CDR3 here is CASSTSSNQPQHF. CDR3 coding DNA: TGTGCCAGTAGTACGAGTAGCAATCAGCCCCAGCATTTT.

This rearrangement joins TRBV15 to TRBJ2-1; 9 bases agree with TRBD1. The CDR3 is made up of 13 amino acids. The junction had 2 bases not matched to a gene; V was cut back by 9 bases and J by 2 bases. Germline V gene lookup returns CDR1 LNHNV and CDR2 YYDKDF (reference sequence). DNA of the CDR3: TGTGCCACACAGGGGGCAGCCTACAATGAGCAGTTCTTC. Translating gives CATQGAAYNEQFF.